The source of this TCR beta chain is a study of T cell repertoires in cytomegalovirus infection. At the level of the study: Indications came from public TCR beta signatures; they pointed to CMV infection and to a matching HLA type.

Regarding the study as a whole: Ex vivo responses were dominated by HLA-C-restricted CMV-specific TCR beta clonotypes.

TCRdb recomputed calls from the reads with MiXCR, one row per CDR3 protein. The sample has over 150,000 distinct CDR3 sequences, roughly a fifth seen once. This clonotype was seen many times. The antigen remains unidentified. Germline V CDR1 and CDR2: MNHNY, SVGAGI (reference sequence). Trimming took off 0 bases at V and 8 bases at J, with 14 bases between the two ends. The CDR3 contains 15 residues. Sequencing was carried out using PBMCs. The clonotype comes from a human donor in good health (CMV status not recorded). Some clones in this sample may be carry-over from other donors' samples. This rearrangement joins TRBV6-6 to TRBJ2-1; the D gene is possibly TRBD2 (5 bases). The CDR3 DNA follows: TGTGCCAGCAGTTACTCAGCGGCCGCGAGCGATGAGCAGTTCTTC. Its translation: CASSYSAAASDEQFF.